A selection of T cell receptor beta chains follows, all from one sample in a study of response to subunit inactivated influenza vaccine. TCRdb processed the RT-PCR reads anew with MiXCR; each CDR3 protein has one entry. The sample consists of 430,000 or so distinct CDR3 sequences, around 9.9% of them appearing once. The sequencing used PBMCs from blood, collected more than 35 days after vaccination. The receptor source for this set is a man aged 45-65 years who received an inactivated influenza vaccine. Both conserved end residues are part of each CDR3. Each record gives: V gene, clone size, D gene, J gene, CDR3 protein, CDR3 DNA. The D gene is left open where the match is weak. For some rows the clone size is stated as once, few or many, or as a class when expanded; others skip it.

v_gene: TRBV9
abundance: NA
d_gene: NA
j_gene: TRBJ1-3
CDR3aa: CASSVGPEVGNTMYF
CDR3nt: TGTGCCAGCAGCGTAGGGCCCGAGGTCGGAAACACCATGTATTTT

v_gene: TRBV4-1
abundance: NA
d_gene: NA
j_gene: TRBJ1-6
CDR3aa: CASSPLMGLNNSPLHF
CDR3nt: TGCGCCAGCAGCCCCCTTATGGGACTAAATAATTCACCCCTCCACTTT

v_gene: TRBV3-1
abundance: NA
d_gene: TRBD1
j_gene: TRBJ2-2
CDR3aa: CASRGTGARNTGELFF
CDR3nt: TGTGCCAGCAGAGGCACAGGGGCCAGAAACACCGGGGAGCTGTTTTTT

v_gene: TRBV7-3
abundance: few
d_gene: NA
j_gene: TRBJ2-1
CDR3aa: CASSQTDGRYNEQFF
CDR3nt: TGTGCCAGCAGCCAAACGGACGGACGGTACAATGAGCAGTTCTTC

v_gene: TRBV6-2/TRBV6-3
abundance: few
d_gene: NA
j_gene: TRBJ2-4
CDR3aa: CASSPGPPVLAKNIQYF
CDR3nt: TGTGCCAGCAGTCCGGGACCACCTGTCCTAGCCAAAAACATTCAGTACTTC

v_gene: TRBV7-2
abundance: many
d_gene: NA
j_gene: TRBJ1-2
CDR3aa: CASSARDGLYGYTF
CDR3nt: TGTGCCAGCAGCGCGCGGGACGGCTTATATGGCTACACCTTC

v_gene: TRBV28
abundance: NA
d_gene: TRBD1
j_gene: TRBJ2-1
CDR3aa: CASSMGGQGENEQFF
CDR3nt: TGTGCCAGCAGCATGGGGGGACAGGGGGAAAATGAGCAGTTCTTC

v_gene: TRBV14
abundance: NA
d_gene: TRBD1
j_gene: TRBJ2-1
CDR3aa: CASSQLRRDRGPYNEQFF
CDR3nt: TGTGCCAGCAGCCAACTAAGACGCGACAGGGGGCCCTACAATGAGCAGTTCTTC

v_gene: TRBV11-2
abundance: few
d_gene: NA
j_gene: TRBJ2-7
CDR3aa: CASSRNLAREQYF
CDR3nt: TGTGCCAGCAGCAGAAATCTAGCCCGGGAGCAGTACTTC

v_gene: TRBV7-8
abundance: NA
d_gene: NA
j_gene: TRBJ2-7
CDR3aa: CASSAYRASYEQYF
CDR3nt: TGTGCCAGCAGCGCATACAGGGCGTCCTACGAGCAGTACTTC

v_gene: TRBV11-2
abundance: NA
d_gene: TRBD2
j_gene: TRBJ2-7
CDR3aa: CASSGLAGYEQYF
CDR3nt: TGTGCCAGCAGCGGGCTAGCGGGTTACGAGCAGTACTTC

v_gene: TRBV28
abundance: NA
d_gene: NA
j_gene: TRBJ2-1
CDR3aa: CASSLVRFMNEQFF
CDR3nt: TGTGCCAGCAGTTTGGTTCGGTTCATGAATGAGCAGTTCTTC

v_gene: TRBV20-1
abundance: NA
d_gene: NA
j_gene: TRBJ2-1
CDR3aa: CSARSGGGTNNEQFF
CDR3nt: TGCAGTGCTAGGTCAGGAGGGGGTACAAACAATGAGCAGTTCTTC

v_gene: TRBV20-1
abundance: many
d_gene: NA
j_gene: TRBJ1-4
CDR3aa: CSARDLGDGGKLFF
CDR3nt: TGCAGTGCTAGAGATCTTGGTGACGGCGGAAAACTGTTTTTT

v_gene: TRBV20-1
abundance: few
d_gene: NA
j_gene: TRBJ2-1
CDR3aa: CSAFFPTSGTNEQFF
CDR3nt: TGCAGTGCTTTTTTCCCTACTAGTGGAACCAATGAGCAGTTCTTC

v_gene: TRBV7-2
abundance: many
d_gene: TRBD1
j_gene: TRBJ1-3
CDR3aa: CASSPGQDVYF
CDR3nt: TGTGCCAGCAGCCCGGGACAGGATGTATATTTT

v_gene: TRBV5-1
abundance: few
d_gene: NA
j_gene: TRBJ2-2
CDR3aa: CASSLRIPGTGELFF
CDR3nt: TGCGCCAGCAGCTTGCGTATTCCGGGCACCGGGGAGCTGTTTTTT

v_gene: TRBV11-2
abundance: few
d_gene: NA
j_gene: TRBJ2-1
CDR3aa: CASFGGSGGRYNEQFF
CDR3nt: TGTGCCAGCTTCGGCGGATCCGGGGGGCGTTACAATGAGCAGTTCTTC

v_gene: TRBV6-6
abundance: NA
d_gene: NA
j_gene: TRBJ2-7
CDR3aa: CASSYGAREQYF
CDR3nt: TGTGCCAGCAGTTACGGGGCGAGGGAGCAGTACTTC

v_gene: TRBV29-1
abundance: NA
d_gene: TRBD1
j_gene: TRBJ2-5
CDR3aa: CSVDLQGQYQETQYF
CDR3nt: TGCAGCGTTGACCTCCAGGGACAGTACCAAGAGACCCAGTACTTC

v_gene: TRBV12-3/TRBV12-4
abundance: NA
d_gene: TRBD2
j_gene: TRBJ2-1
CDR3aa: CASSFQLASEEQFF
CDR3nt: TGTGCCAGCAGTTTTCAACTAGCGAGTGAAGAGCAGTTCTTC

v_gene: TRBV13
abundance: NA
d_gene: NA
j_gene: TRBJ2-1
CDR3aa: CASSLGSFYNEQFF
CDR3nt: TGTGCCAGCAGCTTAGGGTCTTTCTACAATGAGCAGTTCTTC

v_gene: TRBV18
abundance: NA
d_gene: TRBD1
j_gene: TRBJ1-6
CDR3aa: CASSAGQGGYNSPLHF
CDR3nt: TGTGCCAGCTCAGCCGGACAGGGGGGATATAATTCACCCCTCCACTTT

v_gene: TRBV28
abundance: NA
d_gene: NA
j_gene: TRBJ1-5
CDR3aa: CASSPRWARQPQHF
CDR3nt: TGTGCCAGCAGCCCTCGATGGGCGCGGCAGCCCCAGCATTTT

v_gene: TRBV3-1
abundance: many
d_gene: NA
j_gene: TRBJ2-2
CDR3aa: CASSPVYTTGELFF
CDR3nt: TGTGCCAGCAGCCCCGTTTACACAACCGGGGAGCTGTTTTTT

v_gene: TRBV28
abundance: NA
d_gene: NA
j_gene: TRBJ2-1
CDR3aa: CASSLLGWRGSNNEQFF
CDR3nt: TGTGCCAGCAGTTTATTGGGGTGGAGGGGTTCGAATAATGAGCAGTTCTTC

v_gene: TRBV27
abundance: NA
d_gene: NA
j_gene: TRBJ2-3
CDR3aa: CASGYRLANMEYF
CDR3nt: TGTGCCAGCGGCTACCGCCTAGCGAACATGGAGTATTTT

v_gene: TRBV20-1
abundance: NA
d_gene: NA
j_gene: TRBJ2-2
CDR3aa: CSASGHSNTGELFF
CDR3nt: TGCAGTGCTAGTGGCCATTCGAACACCGGGGAGCTGTTTTTT

v_gene: TRBV12-3/TRBV12-4
abundance: few
d_gene: NA
j_gene: TRBJ2-7
CDR3aa: CASSSRVGLLQYF
CDR3nt: TGTGCCAGCAGTTCCCGGGTGGGGTTGTTGCAGTACTTC

v_gene: TRBV12-3/TRBV12-4
abundance: few
d_gene: NA
j_gene: TRBJ2-3
CDR3aa: CASSGWGPTDTQYF
CDR3nt: TGTGCCAGCAGTGGGTGGGGTCCCACAGATACGCAGTATTTT

v_gene: TRBV5-1
abundance: many
d_gene: TRBD1
j_gene: TRBJ1-1
CDR3aa: CASSPQDRVSVEAFF
CDR3nt: TGCGCCAGCAGCCCCCAGGACAGGGTCAGTGTTGAAGCTTTCTTT

v_gene: TRBV7-9
abundance: NA
d_gene: NA
j_gene: TRBJ1-1
CDR3aa: CASSLGPVFF
CDR3nt: TGTGCCAGCAGCTTAGGTCCGGTTTTCTTT

v_gene: TRBV5-1
abundance: many
d_gene: TRBD2
j_gene: TRBJ2-1
CDR3aa: CASSRRLAGGLNNEQFF
CDR3nt: TGCGCCAGCAGCAGACGACTAGCGGGGGGCCTTAACAATGAGCAGTTCTTC

v_gene: TRBV12-3/TRBV12-4
abundance: many
d_gene: TRBD1
j_gene: TRBJ1-1
CDR3aa: CASSFPMGQGNTEAFF
CDR3nt: TGTGCCAGCAGTTTCCCAATGGGACAGGGGAACACTGAAGCTTTCTTT

v_gene: TRBV12-3/TRBV12-4
abundance: NA
d_gene: TRBD2
j_gene: TRBJ2-2
CDR3aa: CASSLGGSRTGELFF
CDR3nt: TGTGCCAGCAGTTTGGGGGGGTCGAGGACCGGGGAGCTGTTTTTT

v_gene: TRBV5-1
abundance: few
d_gene: NA
j_gene: TRBJ2-5
CDR3aa: CASSPQLGGEETQYF
CDR3nt: TGCGCCAGCAGCCCTCAACTCGGGGGAGAGGAGACCCAGTACTTC

v_gene: TRBV24-1
abundance: few
d_gene: NA
j_gene: TRBJ1-1
CDR3aa: CATSDFSGSEAFF
CDR3nt: TGTGCCACCAGTGATTTTAGCGGTTCCGAAGCTTTCTTT

v_gene: TRBV15
abundance: NA
d_gene: NA
j_gene: TRBJ2-7
CDR3aa: CATSSTETYEQYF
CDR3nt: TGTGCCACCAGCAGTACAGAGACTTACGAGCAGTACTTC

v_gene: TRBV15
abundance: many
d_gene: NA
j_gene: TRBJ2-1
CDR3aa: CATSRDTGRPGLF
CDR3nt: TGTGCCACCAGCAGAGATACGGGCAGGCCCGGGCTCTTC

v_gene: TRBV7-2
abundance: NA
d_gene: NA
j_gene: TRBJ2-7
CDR3aa: CASRLGEHEQYF
CDR3nt: TGTGCCAGCAGGTTAGGGGAACACGAGCAGTACTTC

v_gene: TRBV28
abundance: few
d_gene: NA
j_gene: TRBJ2-7
CDR3aa: CASSLQSVPEQYF
CDR3nt: TGTGCCAGCAGTTTGCAATCAGTTCCCGAGCAGTACTTC

v_gene: TRBV20-1
abundance: NA
d_gene: NA
j_gene: TRBJ1-5
CDR3aa: CSASKSSGQNNQPQHF
CDR3nt: TGCAGTGCTTCAAAAAGCTCCGGACAGAACAATCAGCCCCAGCATTTT

v_gene: TRBV6-1
abundance: few
d_gene: NA
j_gene: TRBJ1-5
CDR3aa: CASSPPPKYRGQPQHF
CDR3nt: TGTGCCAGCAGTCCCCCACCAAAATACCGGGGTCAGCCCCAGCATTTT

v_gene: TRBV12-3/TRBV12-4
abundance: NA
d_gene: NA
j_gene: TRBJ2-5
CDR3aa: CASGSLGGQETQYF
CDR3nt: TGTGCCAGCGGGTCCCTAGGGGGACAAGAGACCCAGTACTTC

v_gene: TRBV7-2
abundance: many
d_gene: NA
j_gene: TRBJ2-7
CDR3aa: CASSLGGGQRNEQYF
CDR3nt: TGTGCCAGCAGCCTGGGGGGTGGACAGAGAAACGAGCAGTACTTC

v_gene: TRBV20-1
abundance: many
d_gene: TRBD1
j_gene: TRBJ1-1
CDR3aa: CSAARGTGSTEAFF
CDR3nt: TGCAGTGCAGCTAGGGGGACAGGGTCCACTGAAGCTTTCTTT

v_gene: TRBV5-5
abundance: many
d_gene: NA
j_gene: TRBJ2-1
CDR3aa: CASSFRDRYNEQFF
CDR3nt: TGTGCCAGCAGCTTTAGAGATCGCTACAATGAGCAGTTCTTC

v_gene: TRBV29-1
abundance: many
d_gene: NA
j_gene: TRBJ2-3
CDR3aa: CSVDRAGTDTQYF
CDR3nt: TGCAGCGTTGATCGGGCGGGCACAGATACGCAGTATTTT

v_gene: TRBV4-3
abundance: few
d_gene: TRBD2
j_gene: TRBJ2-3
CDR3aa: CASGRGDSPRDTQYF
CDR3nt: TGCGCCAGCGGACGGGGGGACTCCCCCCGAGATACGCAGTATTTT

v_gene: TRBV6-2/TRBV6-3
abundance: NA
d_gene: TRBD1
j_gene: TRBJ2-6
CDR3aa: CASKGQGTGANVLTF
CDR3nt: TGTGCCAGCAAGGGACAGGGGACTGGGGCCAACGTCCTGACTTTC

v_gene: TRBV29-1
abundance: NA
d_gene: TRBD1
j_gene: TRBJ2-5
CDR3aa: CSVRQGGQETQYF
CDR3nt: TGCAGCGTAAGACAGGGGGGCCAAGAGACCCAGTACTTC

v_gene: TRBV20-1
abundance: NA
d_gene: TRBD2
j_gene: TRBJ2-7
CDR3aa: CSARSGLAGGYEQYF
CDR3nt: TGCAGTGCTAGGTCGGGACTAGCGGGGGGCTACGAGCAGTACTTC

v_gene: TRBV28
abundance: NA
d_gene: NA
j_gene: TRBJ2-2
CDR3aa: CASSLGHHNTGELFF
CDR3nt: TGTGCCAGCAGTTTAGGACATCACAACACCGGGGAGCTGTTTTTT